This TCR beta chain was sequenced for a study of identical twins. TCRdb processed the 5' RACE reads anew with MiXCR; each CDR3 protein has one entry. The sample records around 530,000 distinct CDR3 sequences, nearly 15% being singletons. Study findings and constraints: For out-of-frame alpha sequences shared by twins, low generation probability was in excess. Insertions were reduced in abundant cord blood beta clonotypes but not in memory repertoires.

CDR3 length: 16 residues. The ends lost 4 bases at V and 4 bases at J; junction bases unmatched: 2. To note about this clonotype: The antigen is unknown.

These same records also appear under a second study, on yellow fever vaccine responses in identical twins.

The chain couples TRBV12-3 or TRBV12-4 to TRBJ2-3; 16 bases match TRBD2. The specimen was CD4+ T cells sorted from blood. The clonotype comes from a young woman in good health. CDR3 sequence (DNA): TGTGCCAGCAGTTGGGGACTAGCGGGAGGGGCAGATACGCAGTATTTT. It translates to CASSWGLAGGADTQYF.